Presented here are 14 T cell receptor beta chains from one specimen sequenced in a study of T cell repertoires in cytomegalovirus infection. TCRdb reprocessed the reads with MiXCR, giving one entry per CDR3 protein. Here the sample spans under 300,000 distinct CDR3 sequences, about 17% being singletons. Sequences were obtained from CD8+ T cells from PBMCs. These TCRs come from a human donor in good health (CMV status not recorded). Some clones in this sample may be carry-over from other donors' samples.

This clonotype was counted a few times. The V and J genes are TRBV13 and TRBJ2-1; D is possibly TRBD1 or TRBD2 (5 bases each). This CDR3 comprises 13 residues. The germline gives CDR1 PRHDT, CDR2 FYEKMQ (reference sequence). The ends were cut back, 6 bases at V and 9 bases at J, with 15 bases in the middle. The CDR3 protein is CASSTGYGGEQFF. DNA for the CDR3: TGTGCCAGCAGTACGGGCTATGGGGGTGAGCAGTTCTTC.

This sequence joins TRBV7-2 and TRBJ2-7; D ambiguous. The germline V gene encodes CDR1 SGHTA and CDR2 FQGNSA. The germline V and J ends were trimmed by 1 base and 6 bases, with 7 bases remaining between them. There are 12 residues in the CDR3. In nucleotides, the CDR3 is TGTGCCAGCAGCTTAGGAGGACGCGAGCAGTACTTC. It specifies CASSLGGREQYF.

This clonotype was seen ten or more times. The genes are TRBV11-2 and TRBJ1-3, with unresolved D. Germline loops: CDR1 SGHAT, CDR2 FQNNGV. V shed 2 bases and J shed 0 bases, with 11 bases lying between them. The CDR3 spans 16 residues. CDR3 in DNA: TGTGCCAGCAGCTTATACTACAGCGGCTCTGGAAACACCATATATTTT. Translated, it gives CASSLYYSGSGNTIYF.

CDR3: CSARGPFSGSSYEQYF. CDR3 DNA: TGCAGTGCTAGAGGCCCTTTCAGCGGGAGCTCCTACGAGCAGTACTTC. The V and J genes are TRBV20-1 and TRBJ2-7, with 8 bases lining up with TRBD2. This CDR3 is built from 16 residues. Germline CDR1 reads DFQATT; CDR2 reads SNEGSKA (reference sequence). J was trimmed by 0 bases and V by 1 base; bases with no gene match: 8.

This clonotype was found many times. J is TRBJ2-2 and V is TRBV7-3, with 7 bases aligning to TRBD1. CDR3 length equals 16 residues. Germline V gene lookup returns CDR1 SGHTA and CDR2 FQGTGA. V lost 7 bases and J lost 3; bases outside the gene matches: 11. In DNA form, the CDR3 reads TGTGCCAGCACCCCGGGCCCGGGACAGTACACCGGGGAGCTGTTTTTT. Translated: CASTPGPGQYTGELFF. The full variable domain, its missing parts supplied by reference TRBV7-3 and TRBJ2-2, is GAGVSQTPSNKVTEKGKYVELRCDPISGHTALYWYRQSLGQGPEFLIYFQGTGAADDSGLPNDRFFAVRPEGSVSTLKIQRTERGDSAVYLCASTPGPGQYTGELFFGEGSRLTVL.

This clonotype appeared many times. CDR3 in DNA: TGCGCCAGCAGCCAATCGGTCACAGGGGGTTTGCAAGGCTACACCTTC. Its protein product is CASSQSVTGGLQGYTF. The chain joins TRBV4-3 to TRBJ1-2; 8 bases are shared with TRBD1. The CDR3 contains 16 residues. Germline lookup yields CDR1 LGHNA and CDR2 YSLEER. The V segment lost 2 bases and the J segment 8 bases; nucleotides outside the gene matches: 13.

The genes are TRBV20-1 and TRBJ1-1; no clear D. Looked up from germline, CDR1 is DFQATT and CDR2 is SNEGSKA (reference sequence). V was trimmed by 0 bases and J by 8 bases, leaving 4 bases between them. The CDR3 has 10 residues. CDR3 in amino acids: CSARDQEAFF. In DNA form, the CDR3 reads TGCAGTGCTAGAGACCAGGAAGCTTTCTTT.

This clonotype was observed a few times. This chain links TRBV5-6 with TRBJ2-7; 8 bases are shared with TRBD1. This CDR3 has 15 amino acids. J lost 3 bases, V lost 4 bases, and 9 bases had no gene match. CDR1 and CDR2 from the germline V gene are SGHDT and YYEEEE. The chain's CDR3 is CASSTRQGLYYEQYF. The CDR3 nucleotides read TGTGCCAGCAGCACCCGACAGGGGTTATACTACGAGCAGTACTTC.

This clonotype was seen only a few times. The V gene is TRBV12-3 or TRBV12-4, the J gene TRBJ1-1; D is uncertain. Deletions cut 3 bases from V and 1 base from J, with 6 bases between. CDR3 size: 13 residues. CDR3 sequence (DNA): TGTGCCAGCAGTTTTAGCACGAACACTGAAGCTTTCTTT. It translates to CASSFSTNTEAFF.

In its sample, this clonotype was seen many times. The V gene is TRBV23-1, the J gene TRBJ2-6, with unresolved D. TRBV23-1 is an ORF for which the function is uncertain. V lost 2 bases to trimming and J lost 0 bases, with 8 bases between them. The CDR3 spans 16 residues. The CDR3 reads CASSQRALSGANVLTF. The CDR3, as DNA: TGCGCCAGCAGTCAACGGGCCCTCTCTGGGGCCAACGTCCTGACTTTC.

This clonotype was seen only a few times. CDR3 in DNA: TGTGCCAGCAGCCCCCGGGACCGCTTGAGCACAGATACGCAGTATTTT. This translates into CASSPRDRLSTDTQYF. The genes are TRBV7-9 and TRBJ2-3; D possibly matches TRBD1 or TRBD2 (5 bases each). Trimming shortened V by 5 bases and J by 0 bases, and 15 bases separated the two germline ends. CDR1 and CDR2 from the germline V gene are SEHNR and FQNEAQ (reference sequence). This CDR3 is 16 amino acids long.

This chain uses TRBV7-9 with TRBJ2-1; D is uncertain. The CDR3 contains 14 residues. Germline V gene sequence: CDR1 SEHNR, CDR2 FQNEAQ (reference sequence). Trimming cost V 5 bases and J 5 bases, with 13 bases left between them. The CDR3 nucleotides are TGTGCCAGCAGCCAGACCGTATTGGACAATGAGCAGTTCTTC. Amino acid sequence: CASSQTVLDNEQFF.

The chain employs TRBV28 and TRBJ1-1, with D possibly matching TRBD1 (6 bases). Germline V gene data show CDR1 as MDHEN and CDR2 as SYDVKM. The CDR3 totals 14 residues. Trimming left V 7 bases short and J 2 bases short, with 14 bases between. The CDR3 loop is CASTPDSFNTEAFF. The CDR3, as DNA: TGTGCCAGCACTCCGGACAGCTTTAACACTGAAGCTTTCTTT.

This clonotype was seen a few times. V is TRBV29-1 and J is TRBJ2-3, with 7 bases lining up with TRBD1. V shed 0 bases and J 4 bases; nucleotides not matched to a gene: 16. Germline-derived CDR1 and CDR2 are SQVTM and ANQGSEA. This CDR3 is built from 18 residues. The DNA of the CDR3 is TGCAGCGTTGAAGATCGCGGTTCCGGCAGGGGGTCGGCAGATACGCAGTATTTT. This codes for CSVEDRGSGRGSADTQYF.